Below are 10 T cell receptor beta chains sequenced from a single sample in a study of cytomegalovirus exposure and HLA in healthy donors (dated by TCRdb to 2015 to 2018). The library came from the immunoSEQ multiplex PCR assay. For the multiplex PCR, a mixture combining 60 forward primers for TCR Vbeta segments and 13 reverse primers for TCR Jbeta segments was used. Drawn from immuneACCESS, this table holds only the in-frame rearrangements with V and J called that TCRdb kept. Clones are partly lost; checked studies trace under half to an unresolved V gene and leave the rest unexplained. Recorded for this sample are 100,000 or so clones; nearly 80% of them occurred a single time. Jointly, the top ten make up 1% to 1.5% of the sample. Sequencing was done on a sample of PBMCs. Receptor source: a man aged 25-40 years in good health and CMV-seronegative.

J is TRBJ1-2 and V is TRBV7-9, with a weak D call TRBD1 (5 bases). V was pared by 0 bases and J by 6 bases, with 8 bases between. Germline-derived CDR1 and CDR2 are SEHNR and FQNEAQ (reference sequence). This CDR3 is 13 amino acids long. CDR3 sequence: CASSLAGEDGYTF. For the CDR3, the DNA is TGTGCCAGCAGCTTAGCAGGGGAAGATGGCTACACCTTC.

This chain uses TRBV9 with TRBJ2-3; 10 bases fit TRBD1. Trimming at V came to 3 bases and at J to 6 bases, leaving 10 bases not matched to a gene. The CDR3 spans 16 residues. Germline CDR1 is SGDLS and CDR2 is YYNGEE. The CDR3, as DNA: TGTGCCAGCAGCGGATCGGACAGGGGGTTTTGGGATACGCAGTATTTT. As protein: CASSGSDRGFWDTQYF.

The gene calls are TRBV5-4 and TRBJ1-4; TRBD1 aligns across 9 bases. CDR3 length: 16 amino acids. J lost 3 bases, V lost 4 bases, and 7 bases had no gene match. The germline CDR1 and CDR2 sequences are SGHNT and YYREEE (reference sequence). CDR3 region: CASSHGQGSPNEKLFF. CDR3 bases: TGTGCCAGCAGCCACGGACAGGGGTCACCTAATGAAAAACTGTTTTTT.

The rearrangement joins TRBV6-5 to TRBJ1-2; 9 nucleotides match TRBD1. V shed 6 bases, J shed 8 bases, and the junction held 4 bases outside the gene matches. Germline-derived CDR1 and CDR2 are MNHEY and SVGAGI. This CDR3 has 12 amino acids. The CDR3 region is CASRGQGMGYTF. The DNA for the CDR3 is TGTGCCAGCAGGGGACAGGGAATGGGCTACACCTTC.

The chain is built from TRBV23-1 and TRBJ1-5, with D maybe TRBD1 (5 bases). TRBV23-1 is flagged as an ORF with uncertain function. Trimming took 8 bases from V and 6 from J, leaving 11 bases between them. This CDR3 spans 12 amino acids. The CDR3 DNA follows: TGCGCCAGCCGGCGGGGGGGTCAGCCCCAGCATTTT. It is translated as CASRRGGQPQHF.

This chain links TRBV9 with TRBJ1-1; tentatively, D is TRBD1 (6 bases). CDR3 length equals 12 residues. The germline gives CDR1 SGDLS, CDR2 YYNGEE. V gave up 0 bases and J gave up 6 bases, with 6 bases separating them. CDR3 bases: TGTGCCAGCAGCGTAGAGGGGGCTGAAGCTTTCTTT. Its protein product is CASSVEGAEAFF.

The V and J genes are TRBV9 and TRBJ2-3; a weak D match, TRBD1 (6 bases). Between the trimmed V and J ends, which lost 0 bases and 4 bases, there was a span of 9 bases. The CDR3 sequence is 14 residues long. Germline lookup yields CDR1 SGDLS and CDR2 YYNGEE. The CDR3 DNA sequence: TGTGCCAGCAGCGTAGGGGGGCTGGCAGATACGCAGTATTTT. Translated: CASSVGGLADTQYF.

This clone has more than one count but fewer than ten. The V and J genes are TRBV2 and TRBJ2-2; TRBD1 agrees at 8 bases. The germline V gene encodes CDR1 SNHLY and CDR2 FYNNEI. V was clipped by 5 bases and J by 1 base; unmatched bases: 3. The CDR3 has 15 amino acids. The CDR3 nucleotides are TGTGCCAGCAGTCAGGGACAGGTGAACACCGGGGAGCTGTTTTTT. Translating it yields CASSQGQVNTGELFF.

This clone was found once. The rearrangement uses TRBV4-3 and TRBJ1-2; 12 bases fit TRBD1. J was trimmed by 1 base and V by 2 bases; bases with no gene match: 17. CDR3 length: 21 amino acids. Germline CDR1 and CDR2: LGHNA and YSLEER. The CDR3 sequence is CASSQSVHVRDRGQLNYGYTF. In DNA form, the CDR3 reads TGCGCCAGCAGCCAATCCGTCCACGTCCGGGACAGGGGGCAGCTTAACTATGGCTACACCTTC.

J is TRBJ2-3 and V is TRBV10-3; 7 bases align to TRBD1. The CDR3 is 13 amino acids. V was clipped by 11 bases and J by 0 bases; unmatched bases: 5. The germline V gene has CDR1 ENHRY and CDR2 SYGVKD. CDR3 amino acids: CAARDSSTDTQYF. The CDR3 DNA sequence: TGTGCCGCCCGGGACAGCAGCACAGATACGCAGTATTTT.